This T cell receptor (beta chain) was sequenced in a study of blood T cell repertoires in COVID-19. In the study overall: Sites across the United States, Italy and Spain contributed samples from acute and convalescent COVID-19. Nucleic acid was either cDNA or gDNA, and it came from T cells, B-cell-depleted T cells, or PBMCs.

V shed 0 bases and J 8 bases; nucleotides not matched to a gene: 11. This CDR3 has 17 residues. Germline V gene lookup returns CDR1 LGHDT and CDR2 YNNKEL (reference sequence). During the 2 weeks before they entered the study, exposed participants had met someone with a PCR-confirmed or clinician-diagnosed COVID-19 case. Methods used by the authors: Reference gene primer amplification gave estimated nucleated cell counts. Produced via immunoSEQ multiplex PCR; TCRdb's table is partial and in-frame only. The V and J calls and clone size come from that table; D and trimming were worked out from the DNA. This sample has about 210,000 clones, with roughly 84% found just once.

The sample taken for sequencing was PBMCs or T cells enriched from blood (not recorded which). The TCR originated in a woman aged 25 to 39 who had been exposed to COVID-19. The chain links TRBV3-1 (or the pseudogene TRBV3-2) to TRBJ2-1; TRBD2 matches at 9 bases. This CDR3 is CASSQESERGEIHEQFF. The CDR3 coding sequence is TGTGCCAGCAGCCAAGAGTCGGAGCGGGGGGAAATTCATGAGCAGTTCTTC.